Presented here are 11 T cell receptor beta chains from one specimen sequenced in a study of blood T cell repertoires in COVID-19. Clones were sequenced by immunoSEQ multiplex PCR, and TCRdb holds only the in-frame ones, with some missing. The sample includes 100,000 to 120,000 clones, 90% seen only once; the top ten take approximately 4.5%. The sequenced material came from peripheral blood. The receptor set was obtained from a woman aged 45-65 years with acute or convalescent COVID-19.

CDR3 bases: TGTGCCAGCAGCTTGGGTTTGGGGGCGGACTATGGCTACACCTTC. Encoded protein: CASSLGLGADYGYTF. The V and J genes are TRBV5-4 and TRBJ1-2; maybe TRBD1 (6 bases). CDR1 and CDR2 (germline): SGHNT, YYREEE (reference sequence). Trimming cost V 0 bases and J 3 bases, with 12 bases left between them. The CDR3 is 15 residues long. Drawing the rest from reference TRBV5-4 and TRBJ1-2, the complete variable domain is ETGVTQSPTHLIKTRGQQVTLRCSSQSGHNTVSWYQQALGQGPQFIFQYYREEENGRGNFPPRFSGLQFPNYSSELNVNALELDDSALYLCASSLGLGADYGYTFGSGTRLTVV.

CDR3 coding DNA: TGCGCCAGCGGCGTTACAGGGGTATTGGGTAGGGACCAAGAGACCCAGTACTTC. Translated, it gives CASGVTGVLGRDQETQYF. This chain links TRBV4-1 with TRBJ2-5; 7 nucleotides match TRBD1. V shed 8 bases and J 0 bases; nucleotides not matched to a gene: 18. The CDR3 is 18 amino acids. The germline CDR1 and CDR2 sequences are MGHRA and YSYEKL.

The chain joins TRBV9 to TRBJ1-5, with a possible D match to TRBD1 (5 bases). V was pared by 4 bases and J by 9 bases, with 17 bases between. Germline values: CDR1 SGDLS, CDR2 YYNGEE. The CDR3 is made up of 14 amino acids. The CDR3, as DNA: TGTGCCAGCAGCCCTCAATCAGGGATTGGGCCCCAGCATTTT. Translation gives CASSPQSGIGPQHF.

This sequence joins TRBV28 and TRBJ1-2, with D possibly matching TRBD1 (5 bases). The V gene's germline CDR1 is MDHEN and CDR2 SYDVKM. V was clipped by 5 bases and J by 1 base, with 8 bases between them. The CDR3 length is 13 residues. In DNA, the CDR3 is TGTGCCAGCAGTCTACAGGTTAACTATGGCTACACCTTC. Encoded protein: CASSLQVNYGYTF.

The chain couples TRBV27 to TRBJ2-7; the match to TRBD1 covers 8 bases. Trimming at V came to 3 bases and at J to 1 base, leaving 8 bases not matched to a gene. Per germline, CDR1 MNHEY and CDR2 SMNVEV (reference sequence). The CDR3 sequence is 16 residues long. The CDR3 DNA reads TGTGCCAGCAGTTTCAATTCAGGGGGCGCTTCCTACGAGCAGTACTTC. This translates into CASSFNSGGASYEQYF.

The sample holds one count of this clone. This chain joins TRBV30 and TRBJ1-2; 8 bases align to TRBD1. The junction had 16 bases not matched to a gene; V was cut back by 5 bases and J by 5 bases. The CDR3 length is 16 residues. Germline CDR1 is GTSNPN and CDR2 is SVGIG (reference sequence). The CDR3 sequence: CAWAPWDRISSYGYTF. CDR3 coding DNA: TGTGCCTGGGCTCCTTGGGACAGGATTTCCTCGTATGGCTACACCTTC.

This clone was seen just once. CDR3 loop: CASMGARTEAFF. The CDR3 DNA is TGTGCCAGCATGGGGGCTCGGACTGAAGCTTTCTTT. The rearrangement links TRBV28 to TRBJ1-1; possible D gene TRBD1, 6 bases. CDR3 length equals 12 residues. The V gene lost 7 bases and the J gene lost 5 bases, with 11 bases spanning the gap. Germline assignment: CDR1 MDHEN and CDR2 SYDVKM.

V usage is TRBV9 and J usage is TRBJ1-1; a weak D match, TRBD1 (6 bases). V lost 1 base to trimming and J lost 4 bases, with 11 bases between them. Germline lookup yields CDR1 SGDLS and CDR2 YYNGEE. This CDR3 region has 14 residues. The CDR3 protein is CASSVNRGGTEAFF. The CDR3, as DNA: TGTGCCAGCAGCGTAAATCGAGGGGGCACTGAAGCTTTCTTT.

The chain couples TRBV5-1 to TRBJ2-7, with 10 bases matching TRBD1. The length of the CDR3 is 15 residues. In germline, CDR1 is SGHRS, CDR2 YFSETQ. The J segment lost 0 bases and the V segment lost 4 bases, leaving 4 bases of the junction unmatched. This chain's CDR3 is CASSGGQGYSYEQYF. CDR3 in DNA: TGCGCCAGCAGCGGGGGACAGGGGTACTCCTACGAGCAGTACTTC.

The chain recombines TRBV4-3 with TRBJ1-6, with a tentative D call TRBD1 (6 bases). Germline-derived CDR1 and CDR2 are LGHNA and YSLEER. CDR3 length: 16 residues. V dropped 0 bases and J dropped 5 bases, with 11 bases sitting between them. The CDR3 DNA reads as TGCGCCAGCAGCCAAGAGGGACATTACAATAATTCACCCCTCCACTTT. This encodes CASSQEGHYNNSPLHF.

V gene TRBV19 combines with J gene TRBJ1-2; 9 nucleotides match TRBD1. After removal of 8 bases from V and 8 bases from J, the junction contained 15 bases not matched to a gene. Germline CDR1 and CDR2: LNHDA and SQIVND (reference sequence). This CDR3 is built from 15 residues. CDR3 bases: TGTGCCAGTCGAAGAATTGGACAGGGGCGCCTAGGCTACACCTTC. This codes for CASRRIGQGRLGYTF.